This T cell receptor beta chain was observed in a study of shared clonotypes between healthy human individuals (dated by TCRdb to the early 2020s). Turning to the overall study: The cohort included three men and a couple of women between 18 and 49 years of age. For each donor, CD4 naive and CD4 memory were each run on three plates, CD8 naive on two plates, and CD8 memory on one plate. Blood TCR repertoires of a handful of healthy adults were deeply sequenced to estimate repertoire size and the extent of clonotype sharing between individuals. Libraries were prepared and TCR repertoires were sequenced by different laboratories using diverse techniques, in order to increase sequencing depth and limit assay-specific biases. Per donor, leukapheresis produced somewhere between about 0.9 and 9.5 billion PBMCs. Broad study findings and their caveats: Rarefaction of sorted-subset datasets indicated incomplete sequencing despite the large sequencing depth. Larger estimated clonotype richness was generally found for naive subsets than for memory subsets. When a handful of donors were compared, the shared fraction of clonotypes was around 5% for naive CD4, around 3.5% for naive CD8, 2% to 2.5% for memory CD4, and less than 0.45% for memory CD8. Because the study included only a small number of donors, the genetic and exposure-history diversity represented was limited. Pairwise subsampling led to the expectation that sequencing depth would affect the degree of clonotype sharing among donors. Only blood was sampled, and tissue TCR repertoires likely differ from those in blood. Higher generation probabilities were observed for clonotypes shared by all four sorted-subset donors than for non-shared clonotypes.

On this clone: Its antigen remains undetermined. No base quality values were provided; no much bigger clone lies one nucleotide off. Other DNA variants within this sample encode the same CDR3.

Its CDR3 holds 14 amino acids, cysteine through phenylalanine. Solely the CDR3 DNA is kept, with 42 bases framed from the first base. CDR1 is given as SGHTA and CDR2 as FQGNSA, both from the germline V gene. Trimming costs V 1 base and J 4 bases, and their ends lie 10 bases apart. Using the deep immunoSEQ assay, TCR CDR3 regions were amplified from genomic DNA by multiplex PCR. Genomic DNA extracted from each cell subset was distributed evenly over all wells of several immunoSEQ 96-well plates, and each plate served as one replicate. For sorted subsets, about 200 ng genomic DNA, equal to some 28,000 T cell genomes, was loaded into each replicate PCR. The purified libraries were quantified using a Qubit 3.0 fluorometer, sized with a Bioanalyzer 2100, and then quantified again using the KAPA Library Quantification kit. Every immunoSEQ 96-well plate was sequenced on a dedicated single-read 150-cycle Illumina NextSeq 550 flow cell. Concerning the study's data processing: The immunoSEQ output contained only junctional sequences without quality scores, so filtering could not match that applied to full-length reads. Sequences were annotated with PyIR, a Python wrapper for IgBLAST v1.9, using IMGT germline references to assign V/J genes and CDR3. Reads with weak V/J assignments (E-value above 1e-6), missing CDR3, stop codons, out-of-frame junctions, or ambiguous translated residues were removed. V3J clonotypes were defined as sequences sharing an identical inferred V gene, J gene, and CDR3 amino acid sequence. Percentage overlap between repertoires was computed as shared unique clonotypes divided by the size of the smaller repertoire. Repertoire richness was assessed with RTK rarefaction, the Chao1 estimator, and Recon v2.1 estimates of unobserved clonotypes. Generation probabilities were computed with OLGA for all TCRbeta clonotypes obtained by the gDNA method from several donors. Drawn from immuneACCESS, this table holds only the in-frame rearrangements with V and J called that TCRdb kept. Clones are partly lost; checked studies trace under half to an unresolved V gene and leave the rest unexplained. For V, J and clone size, that table is used; D and trimming come from the DNA. This sample holds 2,500,000 or so clones; 80% to 95% were observed only once. Approximately 0.39% of the sample rests with the top ten.

The donors were healthy, HIV-negative adults who had no recently reported acute infections or vaccinations. Every donor was a Caucasian adult living in Nashville, Tennessee, USA. CD4+ T cells were enriched through magnetic negative selection, after which naive cells were positively selected on CD45RA and the remaining negative fraction served as the memory subset. Blood was obtained by leukapheresis, after which PBMCs were separated by Ficoll-Histopaque density gradient centrifugation and cryopreserved in liquid nitrogen vapor phase. Analytical flow cytometry was used to check the purity and quantity of each magnetically sorted T cell population. Genomic DNA was isolated from each sorted fraction and quantified by UV absorbance on a Nanodrop 2000c.

The receptor chain draws on TRBV7-2 and TRBJ1-1; the D gene cannot be resolved reliably. The sequence was collected from a man between 18 and 35 years old in good health. Some clones in this sample may be carry-over from other donors' samples. The material sequenced was naive CD4+ T cells from PBMCs. Taken with the paper, the label for cell subset or site translates to: CD45RA+ positively selected. The encoded CDR3 is CASSLVRGSTEAFF. The nucleotide sequence is given as TGTGCCAGCAGCTTAGTGCGGGGTTCCACTGAAGCTTTCTTT.